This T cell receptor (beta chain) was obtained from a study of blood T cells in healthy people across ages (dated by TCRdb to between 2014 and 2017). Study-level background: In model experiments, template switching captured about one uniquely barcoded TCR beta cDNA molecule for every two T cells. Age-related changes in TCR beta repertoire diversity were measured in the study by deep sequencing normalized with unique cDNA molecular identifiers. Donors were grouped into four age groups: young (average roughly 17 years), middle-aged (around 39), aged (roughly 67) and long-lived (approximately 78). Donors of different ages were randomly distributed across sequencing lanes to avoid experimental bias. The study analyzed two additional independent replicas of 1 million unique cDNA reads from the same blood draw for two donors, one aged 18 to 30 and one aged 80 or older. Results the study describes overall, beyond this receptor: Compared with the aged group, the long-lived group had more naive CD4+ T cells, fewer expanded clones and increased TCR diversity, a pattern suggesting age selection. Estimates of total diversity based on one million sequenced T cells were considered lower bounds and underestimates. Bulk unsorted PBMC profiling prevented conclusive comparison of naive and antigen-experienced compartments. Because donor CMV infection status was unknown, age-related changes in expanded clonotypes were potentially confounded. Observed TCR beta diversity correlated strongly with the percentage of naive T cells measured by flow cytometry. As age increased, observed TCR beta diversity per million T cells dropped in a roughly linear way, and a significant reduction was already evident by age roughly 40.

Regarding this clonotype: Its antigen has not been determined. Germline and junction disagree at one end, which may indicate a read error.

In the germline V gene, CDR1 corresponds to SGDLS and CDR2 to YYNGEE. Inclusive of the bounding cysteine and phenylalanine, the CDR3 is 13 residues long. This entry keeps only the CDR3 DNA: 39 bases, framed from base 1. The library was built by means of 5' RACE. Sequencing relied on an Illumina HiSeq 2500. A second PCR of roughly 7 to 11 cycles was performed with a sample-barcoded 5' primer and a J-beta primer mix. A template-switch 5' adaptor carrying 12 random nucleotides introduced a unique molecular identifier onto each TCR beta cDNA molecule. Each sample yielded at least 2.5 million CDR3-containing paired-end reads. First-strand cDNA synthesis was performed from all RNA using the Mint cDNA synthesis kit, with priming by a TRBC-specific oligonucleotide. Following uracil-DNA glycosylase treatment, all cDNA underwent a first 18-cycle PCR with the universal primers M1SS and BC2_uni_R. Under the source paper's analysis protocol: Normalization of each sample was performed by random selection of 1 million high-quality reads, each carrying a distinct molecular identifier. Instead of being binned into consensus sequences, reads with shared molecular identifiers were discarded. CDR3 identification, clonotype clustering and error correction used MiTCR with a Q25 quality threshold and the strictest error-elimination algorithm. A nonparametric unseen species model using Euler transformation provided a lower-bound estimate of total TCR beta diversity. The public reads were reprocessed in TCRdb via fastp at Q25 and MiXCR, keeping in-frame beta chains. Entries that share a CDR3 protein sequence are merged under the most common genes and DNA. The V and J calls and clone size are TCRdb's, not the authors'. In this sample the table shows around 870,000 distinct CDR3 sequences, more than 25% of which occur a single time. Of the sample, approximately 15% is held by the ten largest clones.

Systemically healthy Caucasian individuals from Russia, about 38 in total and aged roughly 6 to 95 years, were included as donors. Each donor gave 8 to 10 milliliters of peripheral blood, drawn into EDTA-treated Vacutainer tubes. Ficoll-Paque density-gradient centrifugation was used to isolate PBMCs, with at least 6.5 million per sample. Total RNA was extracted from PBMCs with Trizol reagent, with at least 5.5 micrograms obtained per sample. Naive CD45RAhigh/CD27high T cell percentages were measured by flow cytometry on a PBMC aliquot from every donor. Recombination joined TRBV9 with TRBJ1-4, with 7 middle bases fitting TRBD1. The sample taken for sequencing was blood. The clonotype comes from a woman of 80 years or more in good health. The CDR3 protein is CASNQGGNEKRFF. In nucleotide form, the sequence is TGTGCCAGCAACCAGGGGGGGAATGAAAAACGGTTTTTT.